Listed below are T cell receptor beta chains from one sample, sequenced in a study of beta chain bispecific antibodies for T cell cancers. TCRdb re-called the 5' RACE reads through MiXCR, storing one row per CDR3 protein. This sample has some 20,000 distinct CDR3 sequences, with 2% to 2.5% found just once. What these receptors recognize is not known. Here the sequenced sample was healthy donor T cells cultured with leukemia cells, taken from a culture containing a bispecific antibody targeting TCR Vbeta12. All receptors come from a human donor in good health. Some clones in this sample may be carry-over from other donors' samples. CDR3s include the opening cysteine and the closing phenylalanine or tryptophan.

j_call: TRBJ2-3; v_call: TRBV27; cdr3_aa: CASSQQASYTDTQYF
j_call: TRBJ1-6; v_call: TRBV4-2; cdr3_aa: CASSQPGQGTNSPLHF
j_call: TRBJ2-7; v_call: TRBV13; cdr3_aa: CASSSYNYEQYF
j_call: TRBJ2-5; v_call: TRBV5-1; cdr3_aa: CASSLGLGQETQYF
j_call: TRBJ2-7; v_call: TRBV4-1; cdr3_aa: CASSQSGLFYEQYF
j_call: TRBJ2-4; v_call: TRBV5-8; cdr3_aa: CASSTATSGGPSQIMVQYF
j_call: TRBJ2-3; v_call: TRBV11-2; cdr3_aa: CASSPPGVSTDTQYF
j_call: TRBJ1-1; v_call: TRBV10-2; cdr3_aa: CASLQGSTEAFF
j_call: TRBJ2-1; v_call: TRBV5-1; cdr3_aa: CASSLGLGGANEQFF
j_call: TRBJ2-1; v_call: TRBV7-8; cdr3_aa: CASSTNWDEQFF
j_call: TRBJ1-5; v_call: TRBV28; cdr3_aa: CASSLRGQPQHF
j_call: TRBJ2-2; v_call: TRBV11-2; cdr3_aa: CASSFYLSGGNTGELFF
j_call: TRBJ2-3; v_call: TRBV5-1; cdr3_aa: CASSLLWSGASTDTQYF
j_call: TRBJ2-5; v_call: TRBV2; cdr3_aa: CASSERFQYF
j_call: TRBJ1-1; v_call: TRBV19; cdr3_aa: CASSPRSLRDTEAFF
j_call: TRBJ1-4; v_call: TRBV19; cdr3_aa: CASSIRHTSNEKLFF
j_call: TRBJ1-2; v_call: TRBV5-1; cdr3_aa: CASSPEPGNYGYTF
j_call: TRBJ2-1; v_call: TRBV28; cdr3_aa: CASRSEEAYNEQFF
j_call: TRBJ2-7; v_call: TRBV20-1; cdr3_aa: CSARGDRAIYEQYF
j_call: TRBJ2-7; v_call: TRBV4-1; cdr3_aa: CASSQTRKNSYYEQYF
j_call: TRBJ1-2; v_call: TRBV19; cdr3_aa: CASVPWGTSYGYTF
j_call: TRBJ1-1; v_call: TRBV20-1; cdr3_aa: CSAPQGALSEAFF
j_call: TRBJ2-4; v_call: TRBV18; cdr3_aa: CASSLQVAKNIQYF
j_call: TRBJ1-4; v_call: TRBV19; cdr3_aa: CASSIPGRGREKLFF
j_call: TRBJ1-2; v_call: TRBV19; cdr3_aa: CASNSGQGAGGYTF
j_call: TRBJ2-2; v_call: TRBV5-1; cdr3_aa: CAKGLELFF
j_call: TRBJ1-1; v_call: TRBV28; cdr3_aa: CASSWRGMNTEAFF
j_call: TRBJ1-5; v_call: TRBV6-1; cdr3_aa: CASSEEVRGPVQPQHF
j_call: TRBJ1-1; v_call: TRBV6-1; cdr3_aa: CASSDYRLDRENTEAFF
j_call: TRBJ2-3; v_call: TRBV6-5; cdr3_aa: CASSYSSGDTQYF
j_call: TRBJ2-2; v_call: TRBV6-1; cdr3_aa: CASSEPGTKDTGELFF
j_call: TRBJ2-1; v_call: TRBV3-1; cdr3_aa: CASSPGRQGYYEQFF
j_call: TRBJ2-3; v_call: TRBV19; cdr3_aa: CASSQSAGGQWDTQYF
j_call: TRBJ2-7; v_call: TRBV7-9; cdr3_aa: CASSFGPPGHEQYF
j_call: TRBJ1-1; v_call: TRBV7-2; cdr3_aa: CASSLFGGSEAFF
j_call: TRBJ2-3; v_call: TRBV5-6; cdr3_aa: CASSFTRGDLTDTQYF
j_call: TRBJ2-7; v_call: TRBV5-4; cdr3_aa: CASSPTGVEQYF
j_call: TRBJ2-7; v_call: TRBV18; cdr3_aa: CASSPGQGAYEQYF
j_call: TRBJ1-3; v_call: TRBV18; cdr3_aa: CASSPYDSSGNTIYF
j_call: TRBJ2-3; v_call: TRBV4-1; cdr3_aa: CASSQEEAGGPADTQYF
j_call: TRBJ2-1; v_call: TRBV4-2; cdr3_aa: CASSQVPADEQFF
j_call: TRBJ2-7; v_call: TRBV7-9; cdr3_aa: CASSSRLGGLAGGEQYF
j_call: TRBJ2-1; v_call: TRBV4-1; cdr3_aa: CASSRSRGLYNEQFF
j_call: TRBJ1-5; v_call: TRBV19; cdr3_aa: CASSIDRDIGYQPQHF
j_call: TRBJ2-7; v_call: TRBV6-5; cdr3_aa: CASSYGGVSEQYF
j_call: TRBJ1-4; v_call: TRBV20-1; cdr3_aa: CSAPPGRGGEKLFF
j_call: TRBJ1-2; v_call: TRBV29-1; cdr3_aa: CSADTAEHGYTF
j_call: TRBJ2-5; v_call: TRBV6-5; cdr3_aa: CASSPDSLAGETQYF
j_call: TRBJ2-5; v_call: TRBV5-1; cdr3_aa: CASSSSLAGGPLGETQYF
j_call: TRBJ2-1; v_call: TRBV9; cdr3_aa: CASSPRGSIYNEQFF
j_call: TRBJ2-1; v_call: TRBV20-1; cdr3_aa: CSARDLFPSGLSYNEQFF
j_call: TRBJ2-5; v_call: TRBV12-3/TRBV12-4; cdr3_aa: CASSSRDRGETQYF
j_call: TRBJ2-1; v_call: TRBV29-1; cdr3_aa: CSVEGLRDEQFF
j_call: TRBJ2-5; v_call: TRBV5-5; cdr3_aa: CASRSWTGEETQYF
j_call: TRBJ2-3; v_call: TRBV27; cdr3_aa: CASSFGGDIGTTSTDTQYF
j_call: TRBJ2-1; v_call: TRBV30; cdr3_aa: CAWGWGGNYNEQFF
j_call: TRBJ1-2; v_call: TRBV16; cdr3_aa: CASSQSPGPRSVTLRHYGYTF